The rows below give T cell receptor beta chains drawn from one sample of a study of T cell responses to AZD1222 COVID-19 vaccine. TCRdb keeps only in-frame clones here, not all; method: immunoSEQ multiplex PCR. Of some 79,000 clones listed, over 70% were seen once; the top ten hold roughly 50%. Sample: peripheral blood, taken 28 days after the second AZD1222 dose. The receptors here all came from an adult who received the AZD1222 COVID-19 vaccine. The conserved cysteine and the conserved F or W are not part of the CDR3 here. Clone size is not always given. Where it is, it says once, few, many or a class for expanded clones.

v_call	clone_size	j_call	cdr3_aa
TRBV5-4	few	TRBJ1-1	ASSSPLQGNTEAF
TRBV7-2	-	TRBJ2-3	ASRETGLAGEDTQY
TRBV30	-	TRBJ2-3	AWNRDGTDTQY
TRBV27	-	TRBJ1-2	ASSATQGFYGYT
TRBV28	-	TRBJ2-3	ASSLRGSGGPEHTQY
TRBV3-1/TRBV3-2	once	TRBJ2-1	ASSQPPGGHNEQF
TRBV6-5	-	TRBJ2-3	ASSSGQGVADTQY
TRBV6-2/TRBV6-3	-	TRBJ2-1	ASSSYSISAYNEQF
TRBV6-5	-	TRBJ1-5	ASNKQGAGNQPQH
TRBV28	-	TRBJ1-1	ASRLQEYTEAF
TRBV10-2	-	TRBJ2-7	ASSEIGGQQY
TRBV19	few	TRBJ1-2	ASSIGLGRTDGYT
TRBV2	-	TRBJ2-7	ASSRQEFYEQY
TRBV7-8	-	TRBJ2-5	ASSMRRTQETQY
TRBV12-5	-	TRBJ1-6	ATSQGFGSPLH
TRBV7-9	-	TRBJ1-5	ASSFQGSNQPQH
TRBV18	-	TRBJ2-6	ASSVGSGANVLT
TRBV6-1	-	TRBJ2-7	ASSEDGYEQY
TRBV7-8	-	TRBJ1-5	ASSLGVEERIGNQPQH
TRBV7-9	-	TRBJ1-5	ASSLTGSNQPQH
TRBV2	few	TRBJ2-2	ASSDPPTGWDGELF
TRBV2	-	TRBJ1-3	ASTSGNTIY
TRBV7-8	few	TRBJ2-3	ASSRFDRSTDTQY
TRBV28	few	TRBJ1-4	ASSSLDPGETNEKLF
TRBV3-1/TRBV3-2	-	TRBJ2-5	ASSQPGGGEETQY
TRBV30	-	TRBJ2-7	AWNTGTGAYEQY